This T cell receptor beta chain was identified during a study of control samples from healthy donors and cancer patients. This CDR3 is 11 amino acids long. V lost 4 bases to trimming and J lost 8 bases, with 6 bases between them. In germline, CDR1 is LNHDA, CDR2 SQIVND (reference sequence). Sequencing used immunoSEQ multiplex PCR; TCRdb keeps in-frame clones, though not all of them. The repertoire has around 100,000 clones, about 86% of them found once; the top ten carry 13% to 15%. V and J are TRBV19 and TRBJ2-4, with D unresolved. The sequencing input was blood. The clonotype was recovered from a man younger than 45 in good health. CDR3 region: CASSTGDIQYF. The CDR3 DNA follows: TGTGCCAGTAGTACCGGTGACATTCAGTACTTC.